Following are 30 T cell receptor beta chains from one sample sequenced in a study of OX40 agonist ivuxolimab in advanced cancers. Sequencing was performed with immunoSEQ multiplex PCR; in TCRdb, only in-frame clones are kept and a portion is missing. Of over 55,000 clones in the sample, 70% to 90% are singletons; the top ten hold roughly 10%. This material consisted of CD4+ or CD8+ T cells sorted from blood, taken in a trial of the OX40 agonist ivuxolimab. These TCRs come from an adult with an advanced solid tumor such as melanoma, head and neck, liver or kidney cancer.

As DNA, the CDR3 is TGTGCCAGCAGCTTCATGGGGCGGGTGGCTGAAGCTTTCTTT. Protein: CASSFMGRVAEAFF. This sequence joins TRBV5-6 and TRBJ1-1; possibly TRBD1 for D (5 bases). The CDR3 loop spans 14 amino acids. Trimming stripped 2 bases from V and 6 bases from J, with 14 bases between. In germline, CDR1 is SGHDT, CDR2 YYEEEE. Full variable domain (rest looked up from reference TRBV5-6 and TRBJ1-1): DAGVTQSPTHLIKTRGQQVTLRCSPKSGHDTVSWYQQALGQGPQFIFQYYEEEERQRGNFPDRFSGHQFPNYSSELNVNALLLGDSALYLCASSFMGRVAEAFFGQGTRLTVV.

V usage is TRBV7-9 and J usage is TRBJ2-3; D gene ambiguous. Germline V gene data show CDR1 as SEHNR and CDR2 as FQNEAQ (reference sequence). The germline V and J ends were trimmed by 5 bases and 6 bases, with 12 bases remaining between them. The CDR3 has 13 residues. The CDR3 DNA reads TGTGCCAGCAGCCCACCCTTCCCCGATACGCAGTATTTT. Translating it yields CASSPPFPDTQYF.

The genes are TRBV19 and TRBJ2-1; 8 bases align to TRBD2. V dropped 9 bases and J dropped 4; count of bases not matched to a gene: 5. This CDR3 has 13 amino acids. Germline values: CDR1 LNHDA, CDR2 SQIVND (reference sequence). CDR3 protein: CASTPGGYNEQFF. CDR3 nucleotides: TGTGCCAGCACGCCGGGGGGGTACAATGAGCAGTTCTTC.

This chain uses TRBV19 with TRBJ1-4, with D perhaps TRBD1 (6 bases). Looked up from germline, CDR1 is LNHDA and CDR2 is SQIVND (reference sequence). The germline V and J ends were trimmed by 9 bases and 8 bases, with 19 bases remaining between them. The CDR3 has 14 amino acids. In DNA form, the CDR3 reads TGTGCCAGCAATGAGGACAGTTCTTACGAAAAACTGTTTTTT. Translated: CASNEDSSYEKLFF.

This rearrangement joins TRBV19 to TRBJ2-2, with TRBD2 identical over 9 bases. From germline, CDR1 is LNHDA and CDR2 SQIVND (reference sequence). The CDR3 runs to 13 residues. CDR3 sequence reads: CVTRREGTGELFF. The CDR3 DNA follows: TGTGTCACCCGGCGGGAGGGCACCGGGGAGCTGTTTTTT.

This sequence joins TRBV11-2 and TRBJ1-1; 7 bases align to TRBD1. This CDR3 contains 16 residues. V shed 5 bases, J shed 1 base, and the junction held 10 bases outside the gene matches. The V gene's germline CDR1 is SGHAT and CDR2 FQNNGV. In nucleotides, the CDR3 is TGTGCCAGCAGCCCAGGGGGAGTTGGACCGAACACTGAAGCTTTCTTT. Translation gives CASSPGGVGPNTEAFF.

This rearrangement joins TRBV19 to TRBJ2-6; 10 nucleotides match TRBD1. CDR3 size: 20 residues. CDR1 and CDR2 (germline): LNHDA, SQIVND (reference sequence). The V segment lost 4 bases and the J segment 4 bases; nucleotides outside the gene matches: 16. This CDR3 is CASSTYIALGQGSGANVLTF. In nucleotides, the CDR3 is TGTGCCAGTAGTACATACATCGCCCTGGGACAGGGGTCCGGGGCCAACGTCCTGACTTTC.

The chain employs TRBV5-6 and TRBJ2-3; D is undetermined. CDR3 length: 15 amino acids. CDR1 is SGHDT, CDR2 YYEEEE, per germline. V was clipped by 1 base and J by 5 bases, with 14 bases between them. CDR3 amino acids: CASSLRSVALDTQYF. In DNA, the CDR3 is TGTGCCAGCAGCTTGAGGAGCGTGGCCCTAGATACGCAGTATTTT. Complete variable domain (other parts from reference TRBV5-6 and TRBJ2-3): DAGVTQSPTHLIKTRGQQVTLRCSPKSGHDTVSWYQQALGQGPQFIFQYYEEEERQRGNFPDRFSGHQFPNYSSELNVNALLLGDSALYLCASSLRSVALDTQYFGPGTRLTVL.

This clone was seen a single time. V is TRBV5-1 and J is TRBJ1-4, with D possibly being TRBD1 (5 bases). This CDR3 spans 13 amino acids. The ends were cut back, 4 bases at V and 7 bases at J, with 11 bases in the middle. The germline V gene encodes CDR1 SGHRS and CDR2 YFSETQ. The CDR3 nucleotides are TGCGCCAGCAGCGAGACAGACGCTGAAAAACTGTTTTTT. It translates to CASSETDAEKLFF.

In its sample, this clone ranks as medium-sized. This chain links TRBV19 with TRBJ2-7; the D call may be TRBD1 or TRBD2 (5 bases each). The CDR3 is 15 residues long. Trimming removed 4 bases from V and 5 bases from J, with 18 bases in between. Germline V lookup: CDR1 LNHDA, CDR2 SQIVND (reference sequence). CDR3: CASSTPDGAQDEQYF. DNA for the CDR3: TGTGCCAGTAGTACCCCGGACGGGGCCCAGGACGAGCAGTACTTC. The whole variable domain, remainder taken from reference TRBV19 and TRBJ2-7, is DGGITQSPKYLFRKEGQNVTLSCEQNLNHDAMYWYRQDPGQGLRLIYYSQIVNDFQKGDIAEGYSVSREKKESFPLTVTSAQKNPTAFYLCASSTPDGAQDEQYFGPGTRLTVT.

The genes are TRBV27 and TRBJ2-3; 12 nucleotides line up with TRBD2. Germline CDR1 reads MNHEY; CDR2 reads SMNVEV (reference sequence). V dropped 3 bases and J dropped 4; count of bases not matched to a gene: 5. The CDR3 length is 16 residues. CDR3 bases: TGTGCCAGCAGTTTGCTAGCGGGGGGGCCAGCAGATACGCAGTATTTT. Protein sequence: CASSLLAGGPADTQYF.

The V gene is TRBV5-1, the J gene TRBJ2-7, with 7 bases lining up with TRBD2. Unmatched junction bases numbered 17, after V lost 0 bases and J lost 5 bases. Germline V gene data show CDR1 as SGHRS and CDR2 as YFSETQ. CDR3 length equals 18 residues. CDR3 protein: CASSLGVWGGRASDEQYF. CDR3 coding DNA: TGCGCCAGCAGCTTGGGTGTCTGGGGCGGGAGAGCTAGCGACGAGCAGTACTTC.

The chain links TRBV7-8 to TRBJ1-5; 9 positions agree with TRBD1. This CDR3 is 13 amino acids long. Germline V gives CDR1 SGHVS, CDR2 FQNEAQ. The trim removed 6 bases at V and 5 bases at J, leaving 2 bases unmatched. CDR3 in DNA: TGTGCCAGCAGGGGACAGGGTCATCAGCCCCAGCATTTT. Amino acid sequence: CASRGQGHQPQHF.

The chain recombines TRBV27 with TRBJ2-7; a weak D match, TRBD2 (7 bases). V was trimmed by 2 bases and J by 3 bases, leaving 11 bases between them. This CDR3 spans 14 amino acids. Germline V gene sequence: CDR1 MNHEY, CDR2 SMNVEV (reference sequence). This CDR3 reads CASSLIGGDYEQYF. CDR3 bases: TGTGCCAGCAGTTTAATAGGGGGGGACTACGAGCAGTACTTC.

The CDR3 DNA reads as TGTGCCAGCAGCGCGGGACTAGCGGGGGCCACAGATACGCAGTATTTT. Encoded protein: CASSAGLAGATDTQYF. The rearrangement links TRBV9 to TRBJ2-3, with 14 bases aligning to TRBD2. V was clipped by 3 bases and J by 2 bases; unmatched bases: 2. The CDR3 sequence is 16 residues long. Germline-derived CDR1 and CDR2 are SGDLS and YYNGEE.

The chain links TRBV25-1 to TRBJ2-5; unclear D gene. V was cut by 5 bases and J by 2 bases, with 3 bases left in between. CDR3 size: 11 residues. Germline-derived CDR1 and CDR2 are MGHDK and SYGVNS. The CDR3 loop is CASSRQETQYF. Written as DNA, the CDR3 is TGTGCCAGCAGTCGACAAGAGACCCAGTACTTC.

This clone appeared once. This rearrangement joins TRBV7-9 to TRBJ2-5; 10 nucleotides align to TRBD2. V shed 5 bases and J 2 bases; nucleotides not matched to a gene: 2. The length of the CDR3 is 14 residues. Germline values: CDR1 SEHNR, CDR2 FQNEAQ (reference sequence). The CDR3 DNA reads TGTGCCAGCAGCCCGACTAGCGGGCAAGAGACCCAGTACTTC. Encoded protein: CASSPTSGQETQYF. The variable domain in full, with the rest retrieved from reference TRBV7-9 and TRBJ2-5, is DTGVSQNPRHKITKRGQNVTFRCDPISEHNRLYWYRQTLGQGPEFLTYFQNEAQLEKSRLLSDRFSAERPKGSFSTLEIQRTEQGDSAMYLCASSPTSGQETQYFGPGTRLLVL.

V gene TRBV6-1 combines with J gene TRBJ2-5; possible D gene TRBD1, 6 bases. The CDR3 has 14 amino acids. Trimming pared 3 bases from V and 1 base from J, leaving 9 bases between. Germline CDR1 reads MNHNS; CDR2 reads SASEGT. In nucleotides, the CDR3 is TGTGCCAGCAGTGACCTGACAGGCCAAGAGACCCAGTACTTC. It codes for CASSDLTGQETQYF.

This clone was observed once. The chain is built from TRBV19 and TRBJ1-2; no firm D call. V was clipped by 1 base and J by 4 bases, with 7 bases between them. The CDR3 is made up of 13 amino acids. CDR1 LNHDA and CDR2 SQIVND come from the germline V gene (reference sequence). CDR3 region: CASSIGAFYGYTF. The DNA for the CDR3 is TGTGCCAGTAGTATAGGGGCTTTCTATGGCTACACCTTC.

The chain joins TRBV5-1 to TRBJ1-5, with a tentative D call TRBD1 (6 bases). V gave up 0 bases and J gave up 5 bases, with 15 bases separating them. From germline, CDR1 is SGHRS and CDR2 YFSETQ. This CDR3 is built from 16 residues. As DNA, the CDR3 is TGCGCCAGCAGCTTGGGGGACACAGGTCTTGATCAGCCCCAGCATTTT. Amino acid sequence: CASSLGDTGLDQPQHF. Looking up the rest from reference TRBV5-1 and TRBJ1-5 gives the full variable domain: KAGVTQTPRYLIKTRGQQVTLSCSPISGHRSVSWYQQTPGQGLQFLFEYFSETQRNKGNFPGRFSGRQFSNSRSEMNVSTLELGDSALYLCASSLGDTGLDQPQHFGDGTRLSIL.

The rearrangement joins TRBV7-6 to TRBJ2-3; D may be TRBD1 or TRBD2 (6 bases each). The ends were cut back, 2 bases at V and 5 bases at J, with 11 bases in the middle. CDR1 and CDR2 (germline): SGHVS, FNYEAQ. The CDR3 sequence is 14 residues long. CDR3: CASSLNGGEDTQYF. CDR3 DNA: TGTGCCAGCAGCTTAAACGGGGGCGAAGATACGCAGTATTTT.

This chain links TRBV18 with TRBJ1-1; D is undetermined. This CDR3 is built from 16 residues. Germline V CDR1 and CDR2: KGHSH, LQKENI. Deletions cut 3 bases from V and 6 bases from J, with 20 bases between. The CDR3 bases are TGTGCCAGCTCACCTCCCACGACCCGAAGAAACCCTGAAGCTTTCTTT. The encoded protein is CASSPPTTRRNPEAFF.

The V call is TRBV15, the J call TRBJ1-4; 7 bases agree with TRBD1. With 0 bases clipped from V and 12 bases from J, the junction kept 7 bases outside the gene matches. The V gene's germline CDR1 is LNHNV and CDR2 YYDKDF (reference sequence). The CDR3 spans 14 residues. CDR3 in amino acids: CATSRDTGVRELFF. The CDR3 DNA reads TGTGCCACCAGCAGAGATACAGGGGTCAGGGAACTGTTTTTT.

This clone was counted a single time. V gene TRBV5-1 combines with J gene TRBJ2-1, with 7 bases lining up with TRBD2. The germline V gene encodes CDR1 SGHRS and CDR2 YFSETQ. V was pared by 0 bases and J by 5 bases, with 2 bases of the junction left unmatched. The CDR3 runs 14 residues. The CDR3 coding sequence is TGCGCCAGCAGCTTGGGGGAGGGGAACAATGAGCAGTTCTTC. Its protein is CASSLGEGNNEQFF.

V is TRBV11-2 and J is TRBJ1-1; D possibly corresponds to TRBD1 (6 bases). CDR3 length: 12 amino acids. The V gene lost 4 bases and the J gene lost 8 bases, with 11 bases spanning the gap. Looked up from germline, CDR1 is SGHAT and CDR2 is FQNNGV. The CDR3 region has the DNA TGTGCCAGCAGCTCCGGGACAAAAGAAGCTTTCTTT. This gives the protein CASSSGTKEAFF. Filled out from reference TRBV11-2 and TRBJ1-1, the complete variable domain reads EAGVAQSPRYKIIEKRQSVAFWCNPISGHATLYWYQQILGQGPKLLIQFQNNGVVDDSQLPKDRFSAERLKGVDSTLKIQPAKLEDSAVYLCASSSGTKEAFFGQGTRLTVV.

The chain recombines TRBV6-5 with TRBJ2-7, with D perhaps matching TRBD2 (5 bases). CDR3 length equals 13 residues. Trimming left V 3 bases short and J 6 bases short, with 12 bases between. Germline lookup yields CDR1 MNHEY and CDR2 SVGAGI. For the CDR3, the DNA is TGTGCCAGCAGTTATGGGATAGGGAGCGAGCAGTACGTC. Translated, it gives CASSYGIGSEQYV.

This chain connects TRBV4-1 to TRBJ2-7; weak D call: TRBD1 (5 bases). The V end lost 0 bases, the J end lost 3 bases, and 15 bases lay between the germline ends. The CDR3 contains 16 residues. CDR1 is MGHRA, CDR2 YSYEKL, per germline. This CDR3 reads CASSQDQAGLDYEQYF. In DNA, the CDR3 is TGCGCCAGCAGCCAAGATCAGGCAGGGCTAGACTACGAGCAGTACTTC.

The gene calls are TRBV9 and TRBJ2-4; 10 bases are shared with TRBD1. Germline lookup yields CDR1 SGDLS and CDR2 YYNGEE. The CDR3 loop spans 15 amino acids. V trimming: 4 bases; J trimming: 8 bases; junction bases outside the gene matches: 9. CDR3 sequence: CASSSWTGGIDIQYF. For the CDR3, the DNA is TGTGCCAGCAGCTCGTGGACAGGGGGAATAGACATTCAGTACTTC.

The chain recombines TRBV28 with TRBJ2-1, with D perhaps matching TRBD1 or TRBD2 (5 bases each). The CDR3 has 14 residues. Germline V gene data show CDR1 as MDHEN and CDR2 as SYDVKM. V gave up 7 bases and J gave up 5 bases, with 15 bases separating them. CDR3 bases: TGTGCCAGCACCCCGGGACCTACAAACAATGAGCAGTTCTTC. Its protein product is CASTPGPTNNEQFF.

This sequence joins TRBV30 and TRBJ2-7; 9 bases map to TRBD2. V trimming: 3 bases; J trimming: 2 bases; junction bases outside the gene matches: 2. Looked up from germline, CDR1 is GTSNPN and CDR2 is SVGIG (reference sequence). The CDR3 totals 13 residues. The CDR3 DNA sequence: TGTGCCTGGAGGCGGGAGGGCCCCTACGAGCAGTACTTC. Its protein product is CAWRREGPYEQYF.